The 26 T cell receptor beta chains below all came from one sample that was sequenced in a study of OX40 agonist ivuxolimab in advanced cancers. The repertoire was sequenced with immunoSEQ multiplex PCR; TCRdb's copy has only in-frame clones and lacks some. The sample contains about 62,000 clones, more than 65% of which appear only once. Sequences were derived from CD4+ or CD8+ T cells sorted from blood, sampled in a trial of the OX40 agonist ivuxolimab. The receptors shown here come from an adult with an advanced solid tumor such as melanoma, head and neck, liver or kidney cancer.

J is TRBJ1-5 and V is TRBV28; D ambiguous. V was clipped by 7 bases and J by 11 bases, with 15 bases between them. CDR1 and CDR2 (germline): MDHEN, SYDVKM. This CDR3 is 12 amino acids long. The DNA for the CDR3 is TGTGCCAGCAACGGTCTTAGTTCAGCCCAGCATTTT. It codes for CASNGLSSAQHF.

This rearrangement joins TRBV7-9 to TRBJ2-1; 10 positions match TRBD2. Germline CDR1 and CDR2: SEHNR and FQNEAQ (reference sequence). Trimming took 5 bases from V and 2 from J; bases not matched to a gene: 3. This CDR3 has 15 amino acids. CDR3 region: CASSTGTSAYNEQFF. As DNA, the CDR3 is TGTGCCAGCAGCACCGGGACTAGCGCCTACAATGAGCAGTTCTTC.

This sequence joins TRBV5-4 and TRBJ2-1; TRBD2 agrees at 7 bases. The CDR3 spans 16 residues. Unmatched junction bases numbered 7, after V lost 0 bases and J lost 4 bases. Germline values: CDR1 SGHNT, CDR2 YYREEE (reference sequence). CDR3 in amino acids: CASSLGASGGYNEQFF. CDR3 in DNA: TGTGCCAGCAGCTTGGGAGCTAGCGGCGGATACAATGAGCAGTTCTTC.

The chain carries TRBV27 and TRBJ2-1, with 7 bases fitting TRBD2. From germline, CDR1 is MNHEY and CDR2 SMNVEV (reference sequence). With V trimmed by 5 bases and J by 4 bases, 2 bases remained unmatched. This CDR3 region has 13 residues. For the CDR3, the DNA is TGTGCCAGCAGTCTAGCGGCTTACAATGAGCAGTTCTTC. This translates into CASSLAAYNEQFF.

The chain uses TRBV19 and TRBJ2-7; D is ambiguous. Deletions cut 5 bases from V and 4 bases from J, with 12 bases between. The CDR3 is 13 residues long. CDR1 and CDR2 (germline): LNHDA, SQIVND (reference sequence). Written as DNA, the CDR3 is TGTGCCAGTAGTCCCCGGGTTGAGTACGAGCAGTACTTC. It specifies CASSPRVEYEQYF.

This chain connects TRBV2 to TRBJ2-5, with TRBD2 identical over 7 bases. This CDR3 is built from 14 residues. V was pared by 2 bases and J by 3 bases, with 3 bases of the junction left unmatched. Looked up from germline, CDR1 is SNHLY and CDR2 is FYNNEI. CDR3 bases: TGTGCCAGCAGTGAATTGGGGGGGGAAGAGACCCAGTACTTC. Protein sequence: CASSELGGEETQYF. The variable domain in full, completed from reference TRBV2 and TRBJ2-5, reads EPEVTQTPSHQVTQMGQEVILRCVPISNHLYFYWYRQILGQKVEFLVSFYNNEISEKSEIFDDQFSVERPDGSNFTLKIRSTKLEDSAMYFCASSELGGEETQYFGPGTRLLVL.

This clone was detected a few times. The gene calls are TRBV6-4 and TRBJ1-3; TRBD1 aligns across 10 bases. The germline V gene has CDR1 MRHNA and CDR2 SNTAGT. The CDR3 runs 19 residues. V lost 0 bases to trimming and J lost 0 bases; unmatched junction nucleotides: 8. CDR3 DNA sequence: TGTGCCAGCAGTGACTCCCCCGGACAGGGGGGCTTCTCTGGAAACACCATATATTTT. It codes for CASSDSPGQGGFSGNTIYF.

V is TRBV10-1 and J is TRBJ2-1; perhaps TRBD2 as D (6 bases). Trimming cost V 10 bases and J 7 bases, with 17 bases left between them. There are 13 residues in the CDR3. The germline V gene encodes CDR1 WNHNN and CDR2 SYGVQD (reference sequence). The CDR3 spells CANRRGTGNEQFF. CDR3 DNA: TGCGCCAACCGGCGGGGTACGGGAAATGAGCAGTTCTTC.

This clone showed up just once. The gene calls are TRBV7-2 and TRBJ1-1; 7 bases line up with TRBD1. The ends lost 4 bases at V and 9 bases at J; junction bases unmatched: 5. CDR1 is SGHTA and CDR2 is FQGNSA in the germline V gene. CDR3 length: 12 amino acids. The CDR3 is CASSSDRVKAFF. The CDR3, as DNA: TGTGCCAGCAGCTCCGACAGGGTAAAAGCTTTCTTT.

This clone occurred once. The V gene is TRBV7-6, the J gene TRBJ2-5; 8 bases are a match to TRBD2. Germline CDR1 reads SGHVS; CDR2 reads FNYEAQ. This CDR3 contains 15 residues. The trim removed 2 bases at V and 7 bases at J, leaving 9 bases unmatched. This CDR3 is CASSLLGRAQGTQYF. DNA of the CDR3: TGTGCCAGCAGCTTACTCGGGAGGGCCCAGGGGACCCAGTACTTC.

J is TRBJ1-5 and V is TRBV15; 10 nucleotides match TRBD1. The junction had 6 bases not matched to a gene; V was cut back by 0 bases and J by 7 bases. This CDR3 contains 16 residues. The germline gives CDR1 LNHNV, CDR2 YYDKDF (reference sequence). The CDR3, as DNA: TGTGCCACCAGCAGAGATCAGGGACAGGGGCCCCAGCCCCAGCATTTT. Its translation: CATSRDQGQGPQPQHF. Supplemented by reference TRBV15 and TRBJ1-5, the full variable domain reads DAMVIQNPRYQVTQFGKPVTLSCSQTLNHNVMYWYQQKSSQAPKLLFHYYDKDFNNEADTPDNFQSRRPNTSFCFLDIRSPGLGDTAMYLCATSRDQGQGPQPQHFGDGTRLSIL.

The chain is built from TRBV7-2 and TRBJ2-5, with no clear D. Trimming removed 3 bases at V and 2 bases at J, with 4 bases between. Germline CDR1 SGHTA, CDR2 FQGNSA. The CDR3 is made up of 12 amino acids. The CDR3, as DNA: TGTGCCAGCAGCTTGGGGCAAGAGACCCAGTACTTC. This codes for CASSLGQETQYF.

This clone was counted once. This rearrangement joins TRBV6-8 to TRBJ2-5; TRBD1 matches 9 bases. Looked up from germline, CDR1 is MNHGY and CDR2 is SAAAGT. Trimming cost V 6 bases and J 3 bases; bases outside gene matches: 2. The CDR3 is made up of 13 amino acids. CDR3 in DNA: TGTGCCAGCAGCGGACAGGGGAAAGAGACCCAGTACTTC. Its protein product is CASSGQGKETQYF.

The genes are TRBV5-1 and TRBJ1-1; D unresolved. CDR1 and CDR2 from the germline V gene are SGHRS and YFSETQ. V lost 4 bases and J lost 1, with 14 bases in between. The CDR3 extends over 15 amino acids. In DNA, the CDR3 is TGCGCCAGCAGCCCCTACGCCGAGAGGAACACTGAAGCTTTCTTT. This encodes CASSPYAERNTEAFF.

This chain links TRBV9 with TRBJ2-7; a possible D gene is TRBD1 (7 bases). CDR3 length: 15 amino acids. The V gene lost 4 bases and the J gene lost 0 bases, with 14 bases spanning the gap. CDR1 is SGDLS and CDR2 is YYNGEE in the germline V gene. CDR3 amino acids: CASSQGGHSSYEQYF. CDR3 DNA sequence: TGTGCCAGCAGCCAGGGGGGACACTCCTCCTACGAGCAGTACTTC.

The V call is TRBV10-3, the J call TRBJ2-7, with D possibly being TRBD1 (6 bases). CDR1 is ENHRY and CDR2 is SYGVKD in the germline V gene. The V end was cut by 3 bases, the J end by 1 base, with 13 bases between. The CDR3 is made up of 15 amino acids. The CDR3 region is CAISDFQGLSYEQYF. The CDR3 DNA reads as TGTGCCATCAGTGATTTTCAGGGGCTGTCCTACGAGCAGTACTTC.

This rearrangement joins TRBV18 to TRBJ1-2; the D is unclear. The CDR3 runs to 16 residues. The germline V and J ends were trimmed by 2 bases and 2 bases, with 15 bases remaining between them. CDR1 is KGHSH and CDR2 is LQKENI in the germline V gene. CDR3 region: CASSPISQRDNYGYTF. In DNA, the CDR3 is TGTGCCAGCTCACCAATAAGCCAGAGAGACAACTATGGCTACACCTTC.

The chain has TRBV10-3 and TRBJ2-7; D possibly corresponds to TRBD1 (6 bases). Germline CDR1 is ENHRY and CDR2 is SYGVKD. V was pared by 8 bases and J by 0 bases, with 17 bases between. The CDR3 contains 15 residues. CDR3 protein: CAIAIKAGASYEQYF. The CDR3 coding sequence is TGTGCCATCGCCATAAAAGCAGGGGCCTCCTACGAGCAGTACTTC.

The chain has TRBV5-4 and TRBJ2-1; 10 positions agree with TRBD2. The CDR3 runs 14 residues. The J segment lost 4 bases and the V segment lost 7 bases, leaving 5 bases of the junction unmatched. The V gene's germline CDR1 is SGHNT and CDR2 YYREEE (reference sequence). The CDR3 DNA reads as TGTGCCAGCGAAAAGACTAGCGGGTACAATGAGCAGTTCTTC. Its protein product is CASEKTSGYNEQFF.

This clone was counted a few times. The V gene is TRBV7-9, the J gene TRBJ1-3, with D unresolved. The CDR3 consists of 16 residues. Germline V gives CDR1 SEHNR, CDR2 FQNEAQ (reference sequence). V was clipped by 3 bases and J by 0 bases, with 12 bases between them. The CDR3 sequence: CASSFFRSYSGNTIYF. The CDR3 region has the DNA TGTGCCAGCAGCTTCTTCAGATCCTACTCTGGAAACACCATATATTTT.

V usage is TRBV27 and J usage is TRBJ1-3; tentative D call: TRBD1 (5 bases). The CDR3 is 15 amino acids. The germline gives CDR1 MNHEY, CDR2 SMNVEV (reference sequence). Trimming stripped 5 bases from V and 0 bases from J, with 11 bases between. CDR3 residues: CASSLDSSSGNTIYF. The DNA of the CDR3 is TGTGCCAGCAGTCTAGACAGTAGCTCTGGAAACACCATATATTTT.

The chain uses TRBV10-3 and TRBJ2-7; 9 nucleotides agree with TRBD2. Trimming at V came to 0 bases and at J to 4 bases, leaving 10 bases not matched to a gene. The CDR3 is made up of 17 amino acids. CDR1 is ENHRY and CDR2 is SYGVKD in the germline V gene. The CDR3: CAISESLASGDLYEQYF. DNA for the CDR3: TGTGCCATCAGTGAGTCGTTGGCTAGCGGGGACCTTTACGAGCAGTACTTC.

The gene calls are TRBV7-2 and TRBJ1-2; 7 nucleotides match TRBD1. CDR1 is SGHTA, CDR2 FQGNSA, per germline. V shed 1 base, J shed 5 bases, and the junction held 7 bases outside the gene matches. This CDR3 is 15 amino acids long. CDR3 DNA sequence: TGTGCCAGCAGCTTAGGAGGGCAGGGGGTGTATGGCTACACCTTC. Translated: CASSLGGQGVYGYTF.

This chain links TRBV7-2 with TRBJ1-2, with D unresolved. The CDR3 has 13 amino acids. Germline CDR1 reads SGHTA; CDR2 reads FQGNSA. V lost 1 base and J 4 bases, leaving 7 bases between the germline ends. The CDR3 sequence: CASSLDGSYGYTF. In nucleotides, the CDR3 is TGTGCCAGCAGCTTAGACGGGAGCTATGGCTACACCTTC.

The chain couples TRBV5-8 to TRBJ1-5; the D gene is possibly TRBD1 (5 bases). The CDR3 has 17 residues. Trimming stripped 0 bases from V and 1 base from J, with 14 bases between. Germline CDR1 reads SGHTS; CDR2 reads YDEGEE. CDR3 amino acids: CASSLEVFRASNQPQHF. In DNA form, the CDR3 reads TGTGCCAGCAGCTTGGAGGTTTTCAGGGCCAGCAATCAGCCCCAGCATTTT.

The chain recombines TRBV9 with TRBJ2-7; D remains ambiguous. Germline V gene data show CDR1 as SGDLS and CDR2 as YYNGEE. The CDR3 is made up of 14 amino acids. V shed 0 bases and J shed 4 bases, with 11 bases lying between them. CDR3 DNA: TGTGCCAGCAGCGTAGGTGGGGTTAAGTACGAGCAGTACTTC. It translates to CASSVGGVKYEQYF.